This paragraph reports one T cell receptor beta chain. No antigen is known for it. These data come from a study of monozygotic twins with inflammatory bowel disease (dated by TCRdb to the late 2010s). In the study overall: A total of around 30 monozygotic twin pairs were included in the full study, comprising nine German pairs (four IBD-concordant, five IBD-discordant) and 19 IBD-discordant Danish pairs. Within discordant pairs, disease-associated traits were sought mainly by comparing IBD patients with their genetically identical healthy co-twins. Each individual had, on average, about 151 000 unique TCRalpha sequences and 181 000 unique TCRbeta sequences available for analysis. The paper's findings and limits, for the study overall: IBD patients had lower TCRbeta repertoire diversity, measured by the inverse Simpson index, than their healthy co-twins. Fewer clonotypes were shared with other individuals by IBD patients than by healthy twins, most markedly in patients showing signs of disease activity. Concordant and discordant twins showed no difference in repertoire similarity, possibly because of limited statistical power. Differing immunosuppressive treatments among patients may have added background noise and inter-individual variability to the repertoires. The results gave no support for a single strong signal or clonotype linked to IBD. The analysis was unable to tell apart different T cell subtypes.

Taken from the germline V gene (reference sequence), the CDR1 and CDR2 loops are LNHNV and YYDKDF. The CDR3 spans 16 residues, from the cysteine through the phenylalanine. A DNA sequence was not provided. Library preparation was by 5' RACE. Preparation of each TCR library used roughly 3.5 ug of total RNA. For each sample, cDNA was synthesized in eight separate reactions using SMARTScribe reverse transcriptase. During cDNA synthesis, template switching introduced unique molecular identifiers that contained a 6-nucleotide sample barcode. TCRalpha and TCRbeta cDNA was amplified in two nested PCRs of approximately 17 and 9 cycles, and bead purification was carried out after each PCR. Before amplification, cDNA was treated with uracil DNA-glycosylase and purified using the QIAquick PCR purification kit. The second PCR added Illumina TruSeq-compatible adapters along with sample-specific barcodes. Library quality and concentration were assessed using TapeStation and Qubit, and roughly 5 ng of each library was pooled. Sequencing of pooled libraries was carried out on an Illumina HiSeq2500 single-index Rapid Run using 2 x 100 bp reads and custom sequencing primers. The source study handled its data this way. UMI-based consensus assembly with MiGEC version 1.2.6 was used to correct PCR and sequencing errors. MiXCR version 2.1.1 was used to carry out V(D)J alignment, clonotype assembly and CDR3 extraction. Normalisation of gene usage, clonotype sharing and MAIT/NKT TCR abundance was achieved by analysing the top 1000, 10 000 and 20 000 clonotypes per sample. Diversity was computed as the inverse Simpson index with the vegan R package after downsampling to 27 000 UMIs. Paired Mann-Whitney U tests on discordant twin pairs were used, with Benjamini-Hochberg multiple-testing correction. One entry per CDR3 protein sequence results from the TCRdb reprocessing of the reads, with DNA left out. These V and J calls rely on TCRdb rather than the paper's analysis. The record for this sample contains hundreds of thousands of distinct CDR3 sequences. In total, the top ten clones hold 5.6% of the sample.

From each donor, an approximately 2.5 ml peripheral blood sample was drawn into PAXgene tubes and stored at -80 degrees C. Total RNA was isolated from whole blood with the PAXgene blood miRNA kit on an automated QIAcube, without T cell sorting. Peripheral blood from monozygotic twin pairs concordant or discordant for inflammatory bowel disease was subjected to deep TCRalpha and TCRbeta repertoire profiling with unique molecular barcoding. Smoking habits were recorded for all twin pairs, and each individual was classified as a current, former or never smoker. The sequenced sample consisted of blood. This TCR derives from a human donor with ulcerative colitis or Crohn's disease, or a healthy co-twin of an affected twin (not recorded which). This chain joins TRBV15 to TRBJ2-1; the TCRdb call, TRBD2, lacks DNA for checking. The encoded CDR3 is CATSSRPGLGRDEQFF.